Each of the 32 T cell receptor beta chains below was sequenced from the same sample in a study of T cell changes during pregnancy in multiple sclerosis. Assay: immunoSEQ multiplex PCR; the TCRdb copy retains only in-frame clones and omits some. This sample has about 67,000 clones; just over 90% occur once, and the top ten carry 1.4%. The sequencing used peripheral blood, collected in the second trimester of pregnancy. All receptors come from a female donor with multiple sclerosis, enrolled in a pregnancy study.

The gene calls are TRBV7-8 and TRBJ2-7; D perhaps matches TRBD1 (5 bases). The germline V gene encodes CDR1 SGHVS and CDR2 FQNEAQ. The CDR3 runs to 16 residues. V lost 1 base and J lost 2, with 15 bases in between. The CDR3 nucleotides are TGTGCCAGCAGCTTAGATTCGGCAGGGTTGACCTACGAGCAGTACTTC. Translating gives CASSLDSAGLTYEQYF.

For this clone: Germline and junction disagree at one end, which may indicate a read error. The V and J genes are TRBV30 and TRBJ2-2, with D tentatively TRBD2 (6 bases). In germline, CDR1 is GTSNPN, CDR2 SVGIG (reference sequence). The CDR3 covers 15 residues. Here the CDR3 reads CVWSGGGANTGELFF. In nucleotides, the CDR3 is TGTGTCTGGAGTGGAGGCGGGGCGAACACCGGGGAGCTGTTTTTT. Complete variable domain (other parts from reference TRBV30 and TRBJ2-2): SQTIHQWPATLVQPVGSPLSLECTVEGTSNPNLYWYRQAAGRGLQLLFYSVGIGQISSEVPQNLSASRPQDRQFILSSKKLLLSDSGFYLCVWSGGGANTGELFFGEGSRLTVL.

The gene calls are TRBV9 and TRBJ2-1; D is perhaps TRBD2 (6 bases). Per the germline V gene, CDR1 is SGDLS and CDR2 is YYNGEE. V was clipped by 4 bases and J by 0 bases, with 14 bases between them. CDR3 length: 16 amino acids. In DNA form, the CDR3 reads TGTGCCAGCAGCCCCTATAGCGGAGTCTCCTACAATGAGCAGTTCTTC. It yields the protein CASSPYSGVSYNEQFF.

The chain is built from TRBV7-3 and TRBJ2-3, with 14 bases identical to TRBD2. CDR3 length: 17 amino acids. The germline V gene encodes CDR1 SGHTA and CDR2 FQGTGA. The V and J ends lost 5 bases and 5 bases, in that order; junction bases with no gene match: 9. The CDR3 region is CASSPRGLAGEQDTQYF. The DNA of the CDR3 is TGTGCCAGCAGCCCCCGGGGACTAGCGGGGGAGCAAGATACGCAGTATTTT.

The V call is TRBV30, the J call TRBJ1-1, with D hard to call. Trimming removed 2 bases from V and 6 bases from J, with 7 bases in between. From germline, CDR1 is GTSNPN and CDR2 SVGIG (reference sequence). This CDR3 comprises 11 residues. The CDR3 reads CAWSQAPEAFF. CDR3 sequence (DNA): TGTGCCTGGAGTCAAGCTCCTGAAGCTTTCTTT.

The J gene is TRBJ2-3, the V gene TRBV10-3; 13 bases map to TRBD2. Per germline, CDR1 ENHRY and CDR2 SYGVKD. The CDR3 has 17 residues. V lost 5 bases and J lost 4; bases outside the gene matches: 9. The CDR3 protein is CAISTTGTSGVADTQYF. Here the CDR3 DNA reads TGTGCCATCAGTACGACCGGGACTAGCGGGGTCGCAGATACGCAGTATTTT.

The gene calls are TRBV27 and TRBJ1-1; D is perhaps TRBD1 (6 bases). Germline CDR1 reads MNHEY; CDR2 reads SMNVEV (reference sequence). This CDR3 spans 13 amino acids. The V end was cut by 5 bases, the J end by 7 bases, with 14 bases between. As DNA, the CDR3 is TGTGCCAGCAGTACGCGAGGGGGATTTGAAGCTTTCTTT. Amino acid sequence: CASSTRGGFEAFF.

This clone was recorded only once. The chain is built from TRBV18 and TRBJ1-1; 7 nucleotides match TRBD1. The CDR3 runs to 18 residues. V lost 4 bases to trimming and J lost 4 bases; unmatched junction nucleotides: 18. Germline CDR1 reads KGHSH; CDR2 reads LQKENI. CDR3 DNA sequence: TGTGCCAGCTCACTTAACGCCTCACCACAGGGGCCAGGCACTGAAGCTTTCTTT. This translates into CASSLNASPQGPGTEAFF.

V and J are TRBV18 and TRBJ2-5, with TRBD2 identical over 12 bases. J was trimmed by 5 bases and V by 3 bases; bases with no gene match: 4. Germline CDR1 KGHSH, CDR2 LQKENI. CDR3 length: 15 amino acids. CDR3 protein: CASSPRTSGEETQYF. In DNA form, the CDR3 reads TGTGCCAGCTCACCGAGGACTAGCGGGGAGGAGACCCAGTACTTC.

The CDR3 sequence: CASSLTPGQPQHF. The CDR3 nucleotides read TGTGCCAGCAGCTTGACTCCGGGGCAGCCCCAGCATTTT. The chain joins TRBV5-6 to TRBJ1-5; D is uncertain. From germline, CDR1 is SGHDT and CDR2 YYEEEE. Trimming removed 1 base from V and 7 bases from J, with 9 bases in between. This CDR3 contains 13 residues.

The chain has TRBV19 and TRBJ1-3; D gene uncertain. There are 13 residues in the CDR3. CDR1 and CDR2 (germline): LNHDA, SQIVND (reference sequence). Trimming removed 6 bases at V and 0 bases at J, with 6 bases between. The CDR3 DNA sequence: TGTGCCAGTAGACAGATCTCTGGAAACACCATATATTTT. Protein: CASRQISGNTIYF.

This clone was seen once. The rearrangement links TRBV27 to TRBJ2-3, with TRBD2 identical over 7 bases. V shed 1 base and J 2 bases; nucleotides not matched to a gene: 3. Germline assignment: CDR1 MNHEY and CDR2 SMNVEV (reference sequence). This CDR3 spans 15 amino acids. The CDR3 DNA reads as TGTGCCAGCAGTTTATGGGGGGGTTTCACAGATACGCAGTATTTT. Translating it yields CASSLWGGFTDTQYF.

The J gene is TRBJ1-2, the V gene TRBV6-5; D gene unclear. V dropped 11 bases and J dropped 0 bases, with 16 bases sitting between them. CDR1 is MNHEY and CDR2 is SVGAGI in the germline V gene. The CDR3 loop spans 14 amino acids. For the CDR3, the DNA is TGTGCCGCAGCGCGCGAGAGGACTAACTATGGCTACACCTTC. As protein: CAAARERTNYGYTF.

This clone was counted a few times. This chain links TRBV30 with TRBJ1-3, with no clear D. The CDR3 covers 13 residues. Germline assignment: CDR1 GTSNPN and CDR2 SVGIG (reference sequence). Trimming took 4 bases from V and 3 from J, leaving 10 bases between them. The CDR3 DNA sequence: TGTGCCTGGACCAAACTAAATGGAAACACCATATATTTT. Translated, it gives CAWTKLNGNTIYF.

The rearrangement uses TRBV10-3 and TRBJ2-2; D possibly corresponds to TRBD2 (7 bases). The CDR3 contains 15 residues. Trimming took 8 bases from V and 7 from J, leaving 20 bases between them. Germline V gene lookup returns CDR1 ENHRY and CDR2 SYGVKD. CDR3 sequence (DNA): TGTGCCATCCGAAGGGGGGGAGAGCAGGGCGGGGAGCTGTTTTTT. Residues: CAIRRGGEQGGELFF.

This clone was detected once. CDR3 coding DNA: TGCGCCAGCAGCTCCGAGGCGACAGGGGGCGGCCAAAATGGCTACACCTTC. Translation gives CASSSEATGGGQNGYTF. This chain links TRBV5-1 with TRBJ1-2; 10 bases map to TRBD1. CDR3 size: 17 residues. Germline trimming cut 3 bases from V and 6 bases from J; bases unmatched to any gene: 14. The germline V gene has CDR1 SGHRS and CDR2 YFSETQ.

The chain is built from TRBV18 and TRBJ2-2; D gene ambiguous. The CDR3 runs to 13 residues. The V end was cut by 1 base, the J end by 6 bases, with 6 bases between. Germline values: CDR1 KGHSH, CDR2 LQKENI. CDR3 loop: CASSPRAPGELFF. CDR3 nucleotide sequence: TGTGCCAGCTCACCACGGGCCCCCGGGGAGCTGTTTTTT.

The chain is built from TRBV28 and TRBJ1-2, with 8 bases fitting TRBD1. The CDR3 is 15 residues long. Per the germline V gene, CDR1 is MDHEN and CDR2 is SYDVKM. V lost 7 bases, J lost 4 bases, and 11 bases stayed unmatched. CDR3 sequence: CASTLGGQGGYGYTF. Written as DNA, the CDR3 is TGTGCCAGCACCTTAGGCGGACAGGGTGGCTATGGCTACACCTTC.

This chain joins TRBV5-6 and TRBJ1-2; 9 nucleotides align to TRBD1. CDR1 is SGHDT, CDR2 YYEEEE, per germline. Losses at the gene ends were 6 bases for V and 8 bases for J; bases not matched to a gene: 8. The CDR3 consists of 13 residues. The CDR3 nucleotides are TGTGCCAGCACCCCCGGACAGGGGTGGGGCTACACCTTC. Its translation: CASTPGQGWGYTF.

The genes are TRBV29-1 and TRBJ2-2; 9 bases match TRBD2. CDR1 and CDR2 from the germline V gene are SQVTM and ANQGSEA. V lost 5 bases, J lost 4 bases, and 8 bases stayed unmatched. CDR3 length: 15 amino acids. The CDR3: CSVFLRGGITGELFF. In DNA, the CDR3 is TGCAGCGTTTTCTTGCGGGGGGGAATCACCGGGGAGCTGTTTTTT.

The chain couples TRBV9 to TRBJ1-1; possible D gene TRBD1, 5 bases. The CDR3 is 15 residues long. The germline CDR1 and CDR2 sequences are SGDLS and YYNGEE. V was shortened by 3 bases and J by 0 bases, with 12 bases between the two germline ends. The CDR3 here is CASSEQGLMNTEAFF. CDR3 in DNA: TGTGCCAGCAGCGAGCAGGGTCTCATGAACACTGAAGCTTTCTTT. Full variable domain (outside the CDR3, taken from reference TRBV9 and TRBJ1-1): DSGVTQTPKHLITATGQRVTLRCSPRSGDLSVYWYQQSLDQGLQFLIQYYNGEERAKGNILERFSAQQFPDLHSELNLSSLELGDSALYFCASSEQGLMNTEAFFGQGTRLTVV.

The sample holds one count of this clone. The chain uses TRBV6-6 and TRBJ1-2, with D possibly matching TRBD1 (5 bases). The CDR3 loop spans 15 amino acids. Germline values: CDR1 MNHNY, CDR2 SVGAGI (reference sequence). The V end was cut by 6 bases, the J end by 1 base, with 15 bases between. CDR3 coding DNA: TGTGCCAGCAGAACTCCTACAGGTTATAACTATGGCTACACCTTC. Protein sequence: CASRTPTGYNYGYTF.

The chain couples TRBV2 to TRBJ1-1; D perhaps matches TRBD1 (5 bases). V was trimmed by 6 bases and J by 1 base, leaving 12 bases between them. The CDR3 runs to 14 residues. Per germline, CDR1 SNHLY and CDR2 FYNNEI. The CDR3 nucleotides read TGTGCCAGCAGGACACAGGAGGGGAACACTGAAGCTTTCTTT. This codes for CASRTQEGNTEAFF. Based on the CDR3 plus reference TRBV2 and TRBJ1-1, the full variable domain is EPEVTQTPSHQVTQMGQEVILRCVPISNHLYFYWYRQILGQKVEFLVSFYNNEISEKSEIFDDQFSVERPDGSNFTLKIRSTKLEDSAMYFCASRTQEGNTEAFFGQGTRLTVV.

V gene TRBV11-2 combines with J gene TRBJ1-1; no definite D call. V was pared by 5 bases and J by 0 bases, with 13 bases between. The germline V gene encodes CDR1 SGHAT and CDR2 FQNNGV. The CDR3 is made up of 15 amino acids. The DNA of the CDR3 is TGTGCCAGCAGCCTAGGACCGGAGATGAACACTGAAGCTTTCTTT. Protein product: CASSLGPEMNTEAFF.

This clone was seen only once. The V call is TRBV9, the J call TRBJ1-2; no clear D gene. This CDR3 is 13 amino acids long. Per the germline V gene, CDR1 is SGDLS and CDR2 is YYNGEE. V was cut by 6 bases and J by 7 bases, with 16 bases left in between. CDR3 nucleotide sequence: TGTGCCAGCAATTCCCAGAGGCAAGGTGGCTACACCTTC. It specifies CASNSQRQGGYTF.

This chain's CDR3 is CASSLAGIGYEQYF. DNA of the CDR3: TGCGCCAGCAGCTTGGCGGGAATTGGGTACGAGCAGTACTTC. The chain recombines TRBV5-1 with TRBJ2-7, with D perhaps TRBD2 (5 bases). From germline, CDR1 is SGHRS and CDR2 YFSETQ. The CDR3 covers 14 residues. The V end was cut by 0 bases, the J end by 4 bases, with 11 bases between.

The rearrangement uses TRBV29-1 and TRBJ1-3; 7 nucleotides agree with TRBD1. Germline assignment: CDR1 SQVTM and CDR2 ANQGSEA. Unmatched junction bases numbered 0, after V lost 2 bases and J lost 2 bases. The CDR3 totals 13 residues. In DNA form, the CDR3 reads TGCAGCGTTGAACAGGGGGCTGGAAACACCATATATTTT. Amino acid sequence: CSVEQGAGNTIYF.

The chain uses TRBV5-8 and TRBJ2-2; D call uncertain. CDR1 is SGHTS and CDR2 is YDEGEE in the germline V gene. The CDR3 runs to 14 residues. V was clipped by 4 bases and J by 4 bases, with 11 bases between them. The CDR3 reads CASSRHVRTGELFF. CDR3 sequence (DNA): TGTGCCAGCAGCCGTCACGTGCGCACCGGGGAGCTGTTTTTT.

CDR3 coding DNA: TGTGCCAGCTCTCAAGGACAGGGGGCGGCAGATACGCAGTATTTT. Amino acid sequence: CASSQGQGAADTQYF. This chain joins TRBV18 and TRBJ2-3, with 11 bases fitting TRBD1. Germline-derived CDR1 and CDR2 are KGHSH and LQKENI. J gave up 4 bases and V 6 bases, and 6 bases lay outside the gene matches. CDR3 length equals 15 residues.

The V call is TRBV5-1, the J call TRBJ2-4; 9 bases fit TRBD1. The CDR3 spans 14 residues. Trimming took 0 bases from V and 8 from J; bases not matched to a gene: 3. The germline CDR1 and CDR2 sequences are SGHRS and YFSETQ. CDR3 DNA: TGCGCCAGCAGCTTGGGGGACAGGGAGGACATTCAGTACTTC. Its translation is CASSLGDREDIQYF.

This chain links TRBV7-9 with TRBJ1-5; 8 bases agree with TRBD1. The CDR3 contains 15 residues. V lost 4 bases to trimming and J lost 5 bases; unmatched junction nucleotides: 7. Germline CDR1 is SEHNR and CDR2 is FQNEAQ (reference sequence). In nucleotides, the CDR3 is TGTGCCAGCAGCTCAGGGACAGGTCTCTATCAGCCCCAGCATTTT. It specifies CASSSGTGLYQPQHF.

This chain links TRBV11-2 with TRBJ1-3; D is unclear. CDR1 is SGHAT, CDR2 FQNNGV, per germline. The CDR3 length is 15 residues. Trimming left V 5 bases short and J 0 bases short, with 11 bases between. The CDR3 sequence is CASSRGMSSGNTIYF. Here the CDR3 DNA reads TGTGCCAGCAGCCGCGGTATGAGCTCTGGAAACACCATATATTTT.